These 10 T cell receptor beta chains were all obtained from the same sample, sequenced in a study of cytomegalovirus exposure and HLA in healthy donors. Both 60 Vbeta primers and 13 Jbeta primers went into the PCR. Method: immunoSEQ multiplex PCR; TCRdb's copy keeps in-frame clones and lacks some. The table shows around 170,000 clones, with roughly 80% occurring only once. Sequences were obtained from PBMCs. The receptor source for this set is a man aged 45 to 65 in good health and CMV-seropositive.

This chain joins TRBV29-1 and TRBJ1-1; unclear D gene. V lost 3 bases and J 6 bases, leaving 8 bases between the germline ends. Germline CDR1 SQVTM, CDR2 ANQGSEA. This CDR3 is built from 11 residues. CDR3 in DNA: TGCAGCGTTGATCGGGGTGCTGAAGCTTTCTTT. This gives the protein CSVDRGAEAFF.

This clone showed up just a few times. The rearrangement links TRBV7-9 to TRBJ2-7, with a tentative D call TRBD2 (5 bases). The CDR3 has 15 residues. Germline CDR1 and CDR2: SEHNR and FQNEAQ (reference sequence). V lost 2 bases, J lost 3 bases, and 14 bases lay in between. CDR3 in DNA: TGTGCCAGCAGCTTACCGGGGTCCACCAACTACGAGCAGTACTTC. This codes for CASSLPGSTNYEQYF.

V is TRBV7-9 and J is TRBJ2-5; tentatively, D is TRBD1 (6 bases). The V gene lost 1 base and the J gene lost 4 bases, with 10 bases spanning the gap. Germline V gene lookup returns CDR1 SEHNR and CDR2 FQNEAQ (reference sequence). The CDR3 loop spans 14 amino acids. CDR3 nucleotides: TGTGCCAGCAGCTTAGTTCAGGGGCGAGAGACCCAGTACTTC. Translation gives CASSLVQGRETQYF. Looking up the rest from reference TRBV7-9 and TRBJ2-5 gives the full variable domain: DTGVSQNPRHKITKRGQNVTFRCDPISEHNRLYWYRQTLGQGPEFLTYFQNEAQLEKSRLLSDRFSAERPKGSFSTLEIQRTEQGDSAMYLCASSLVQGRETQYFGPGTRLLVL.

The chain carries TRBV19 and TRBJ2-3; 10 nucleotides match TRBD1. With 6 bases clipped from V and 3 bases from J, the junction kept 6 bases outside the gene matches. This CDR3 comprises 15 residues. Germline loops: CDR1 LNHDA, CDR2 SQIVND (reference sequence). This CDR3 is CASSVRDRGTDTQYF. The CDR3 region has the DNA TGTGCCAGTAGCGTCCGGGACAGGGGTACAGATACGCAGTATTTT.

CDR3 loop: CASSPRAGIAGELFF. As DNA, the CDR3 is TGTGCCAGCAGCCCCAGGGCAGGGATTGCCGGGGAGCTGTTTTTT. The V call is TRBV5-4, the J call TRBJ2-2; D is possibly TRBD1 (5 bases). The CDR3 loop spans 15 amino acids. CDR1 and CDR2 from the germline V gene are SGHNT and YYREEE (reference sequence). Deletions cut 4 bases from V and 6 bases from J, with 16 bases between.

The rearrangement joins TRBV15 to TRBJ1-2; no definite D call. Trimming removed 1 base at V and 3 bases at J, with 18 bases between. Germline V gene lookup returns CDR1 LNHNV and CDR2 YYDKDF (reference sequence). The CDR3 runs to 17 residues. CDR3 region: CATSRGREAPLYYGYTF. The CDR3 DNA is TGTGCCACCAGCAGAGGCCGGGAAGCCCCACTTTACTATGGCTACACCTTC.

The V gene is TRBV28, the J gene TRBJ2-7; a weak D match, TRBD2 (5 bases). Trimming left V 3 bases short and J 1 base short, with 13 bases between. The germline V gene has CDR1 MDHEN and CDR2 SYDVKM. This CDR3 comprises 15 residues. CDR3 sequence: CASSFRLKLSYEQYF. CDR3 DNA sequence: TGTGCCAGCAGTTTCCGACTAAAGCTTTCCTACGAGCAGTACTTC.

This clone was found a few times. The CDR3 DNA reads as TGTGCCAGCAGTGAACGTCACGGCTACGAGCAGTACTTC. Encoded protein: CASSERHGYEQYF. The chain has TRBV2 and TRBJ2-7, with D unclear. V was trimmed by 2 bases and J by 3 bases, leaving 8 bases between them. The V gene's germline CDR1 is SNHLY and CDR2 FYNNEI. The CDR3 is made up of 13 amino acids.

The rearrangement uses TRBV30 and TRBJ1-6; 7 bases fit TRBD1. This CDR3 has 15 residues. V trimming: 6 bases; J trimming: 5 bases; junction bases outside the gene matches: 10. The germline CDR1 and CDR2 sequences are GTSNPN and SVGIG (reference sequence). The CDR3 reads CACQQTGTDNSPLHF. DNA for the CDR3: TGTGCCTGCCAACAGACAGGGACGGATAATTCACCCCTCCACTTT.

The V gene is TRBV7-3, the J gene TRBJ2-7, with D possibly TRBD1 on 10 matching bases. Germline values: CDR1 SGHTA, CDR2 FQGTGA. The CDR3 covers 16 residues. V lost 1 base, J lost 7 bases, and 20 bases lay in between. CDR3 nucleotides: TGTGCCAGCAGCTTAAATCCCCTAGCGGGACAGGGGGAGCAGTACTTC. The encoded protein is CASSLNPLAGQGEQYF. Filled out from reference TRBV7-3 and TRBJ2-7, the complete variable domain reads GAGVSQTPSNKVTEKGKYVELRCDPISGHTALYWYRQSLGQGPEFLIYFQGTGAADDSGLPNDRFFAVRPEGSVSTLKIQRTERGDSAVYLCASSLNPLAGQGEQYFGPGTRLTVT.